These 20 T cell receptor beta chains were all obtained from the same sample, sequenced in a study of vaccination effects on CD4 cells after COVID-19. Sequencing was performed with immunoSEQ multiplex PCR; in TCRdb, only in-frame clones are kept and a portion is missing. The sample holds around 50,000 clones, 76% seen once. Antigens of these TCRs are unknown. With more than 9 days of culture completed, CD4+ T cells were isolated. Sequencing was performed on CD4+ T cells from PBMCs cultured without peptide, taken before COVID-19 vaccination. The receptors were sampled from a human donor who had a prior SARS-CoV-2 infection.

This clone was detected only a few times. The rearrangement joins TRBV9 to TRBJ1-6, with D uncertain. CDR1 SGDLS and CDR2 YYNGEE come from the germline V gene. Trimming took off 0 bases at V and 8 bases at J, with 6 bases between the two ends. The CDR3 extends over 13 amino acids. The CDR3 spells CASSVGMDSPLHF. CDR3 nucleotide sequence: TGTGCCAGCAGCGTAGGGATGGATTCACCCCTCCACTTT.

CDR3 loop: CASGEYRQNYGYTF. CDR3 nucleotide sequence: TGTGCCAGCGGCGAGTACAGGCAAAACTATGGCTACACCTTC. The chain joins TRBV5-4 to TRBJ1-2, with D possibly being TRBD1 (5 bases). From germline, CDR1 is SGHNT and CDR2 YYREEE (reference sequence). V gave up 7 bases and J gave up 2 bases, with 15 bases separating them. This CDR3 region has 14 residues.

This clone was counted a few times. The chain employs TRBV18 and TRBJ1-1, with D maybe TRBD1 (5 bases). Germline V gives CDR1 KGHSH, CDR2 LQKENI. V was shortened by 4 bases and J by 0 bases, with 9 bases between the two germline ends. The CDR3 covers 14 residues. The CDR3: CASSQNRMNTEAFF. As DNA, the CDR3 is TGTGCCAGCTCACAGAACAGGATGAACACTGAAGCTTTCTTT. The full variable domain, its missing parts supplied by reference TRBV18 and TRBJ1-1, is NAGVMQNPRHLVRRRGQEARLRCSPMKGHSHVYWYRQLPEEGLKFMVYLQKENIIDESGMPKERFSAEFPKEGPSILRIQQVVRGDSAAYFCASSQNRMNTEAFFGQGTRLTVV.

The CDR3 is CASSYTGYEQYF. CDR3 coding DNA: TGTGCCAGCAGTTACACAGGGTACGAGCAGTACTTC. The chain employs TRBV6-5 and TRBJ2-7; tentatively, D is TRBD1 (6 bases). This CDR3 is built from 12 residues. The ends were cut back, 2 bases at V and 4 bases at J, with 6 bases in the middle. The germline CDR1 and CDR2 sequences are MNHEY and SVGAGI.

This clone was detected only once. V gene TRBV6-1 combines with J gene TRBJ1-4; D remains unclear. From germline, CDR1 is MNHNS and CDR2 SASEGT. The CDR3 has 13 residues. V lost 4 bases, J lost 7 bases, and 10 bases lay in between. CDR3 sequence reads: CASSVAPSEKLFF. CDR3 sequence (DNA): TGTGCCAGCAGTGTAGCCCCCAGTGAAAAACTGTTTTTT.

The chain has TRBV7-3 and TRBJ2-7; 8 nucleotides align to TRBD1. The CDR3 loop spans 14 amino acids. V trimming: 5 bases; J trimming: 0 bases; junction bases outside the gene matches: 3. The germline gives CDR1 SGHTA, CDR2 FQGTGA. CDR3: CASSRDRYSYEQYF. In nucleotides, the CDR3 is TGTGCCAGCAGCCGGGACAGGTACTCCTACGAGCAGTACTTC.

The chain employs TRBV2 and TRBJ1-4, with a possible D match to TRBD1 (5 bases). The germline V gene has CDR1 SNHLY and CDR2 FYNNEI. The V end lost 2 bases, the J end lost 6 bases, and 7 bases lay between the germline ends. The CDR3 loop spans 13 amino acids. CDR3 region: CASSEQGDEKLFF. The CDR3 nucleotides read TGTGCCAGCAGTGAACAGGGAGATGAAAAACTGTTTTTT.

This chain links TRBV6-2 or TRBV6-3 with TRBJ2-5; 9 nucleotides line up with TRBD1. This CDR3 contains 17 residues. Germline V gene sequence: CDR1 MNHEY, CDR2 SVGEGT. V lost 2 bases to trimming and J lost 5 bases; unmatched junction nucleotides: 12. CDR3 amino acids: CASSYGPQTGGTETQYF. CDR3 nucleotide sequence: TGTGCCAGCAGTTACGGACCCCAGACAGGGGGAACGGAGACCCAGTACTTC.

The chain couples TRBV13 to TRBJ2-2; D gene uncertain. The CDR3 has 17 amino acids. Germline CDR1 is PRHDT and CDR2 is FYEKMQ (reference sequence). The V gene lost 3 bases and the J gene lost 1 base, with 15 bases spanning the gap. As DNA, the CDR3 is TGTGCCAGCAGCTTTCTTCTACCTAACAAGAACACCGGGGAGCTGTTTTTT. Translated: CASSFLLPNKNTGELFF.

In this sample, this clone turned up a few times. This chain connects TRBV5-1 to TRBJ1-1; the D is unclear. Looked up from germline, CDR1 is SGHRS and CDR2 is YFSETQ. This CDR3 is built from 11 residues. V dropped 0 bases and J dropped 11 bases, with 8 bases sitting between them. The CDR3 reads CASSLGGLAFF. DNA of the CDR3: TGCGCCAGCAGCTTGGGTGGGTTGGCTTTCTTT.

V usage is TRBV7-8 and J usage is TRBJ1-4; D is possibly TRBD1 (5 bases). The V gene lost 1 base and the J gene lost 0 bases, with 12 bases spanning the gap. Germline V lookup: CDR1 SGHVS, CDR2 FQNEAQ. This CDR3 is built from 17 residues. The chain's CDR3 is CASSLVGGGATNEKLFF. The CDR3 region has the DNA TGTGCCAGCAGCTTAGTTGGCGGGGGTGCAACTAATGAAAAACTGTTTTTT.

This clone was observed a handful of times. The rearrangement links TRBV18 to TRBJ1-1, with 7 bases aligning to TRBD1. Germline CDR1 and CDR2: KGHSH and LQKENI. This CDR3 comprises 15 residues. The V gene end was trimmed by 2 bases and the J gene end by 4 bases; junction bases not matched to a gene: 7. The CDR3 DNA reads as TGTGCCAGCTCACCAACCCCCGCAGGGGGCACTGAAGCTTTCTTT. Translating it yields CASSPTPAGGTEAFF.

The chain joins TRBV23-1 to TRBJ2-3; D may match TRBD1 or TRBD2 (5 bases each). TRBV23-1 is flagged as an ORF with uncertain function. V was cut by 0 bases and J by 1 base, with 14 bases left in between. The CDR3 covers 17 residues. CDR3 sequence: CASSQSPEGSCTDTQYF. CDR3 coding DNA: TGCGCCAGCAGTCAATCGCCCGAGGGGAGCTGCACAGATACGCAGTATTTT.

V is TRBV9 and J is TRBJ1-3, with unresolved D. The CDR3 is 14 residues long. V was pared by 0 bases and J by 4 bases, with 8 bases between. Germline lookup yields CDR1 SGDLS and CDR2 YYNGEE. This chain's CDR3 is CASSVGGVGNTIYF. CDR3 coding DNA: TGTGCCAGCAGCGTAGGAGGAGTCGGAAACACCATATATTTT.

The chain joins TRBV30 to TRBJ2-5; TRBD2 matches 7 bases. Germline values: CDR1 GTSNPN, CDR2 SVGIG (reference sequence). V was clipped by 2 bases and J by 6 bases; unmatched bases: 3. The CDR3 runs to 12 residues. This chain's CDR3 is CAWSNGGKTQYF. The CDR3 nucleotides are TGTGCCTGGAGTAACGGGGGGAAGACCCAGTACTTC.

This clone has more than one count but fewer than ten. The rearrangement uses TRBV27 and TRBJ2-1, with 13 bases lining up with TRBD2. Germline-derived CDR1 and CDR2 are MNHEY and SMNVEV (reference sequence). The junction had 9 bases not matched to a gene; V was cut back by 6 bases and J by 10 bases. The CDR3 consists of 15 residues. CDR3 DNA: TGTGCCAGCAGAACACATCAGACTAGCGGGGGGGAGCAGTTCTTC. It codes for CASRTHQTSGGEQFF.

CDR3 amino acids: CASSYLAEETQYF. CDR3 bases: TGTGCCAGCAGTTACCTGGCGGAAGAGACCCAGTACTTC. The rearrangement links TRBV12-3 or TRBV12-4 to TRBJ2-5; no clear D. Trimming left V 4 bases short and J 3 bases short, with 9 bases between. The CDR3 covers 13 residues.

This rearrangement joins TRBV3-1 (or the pseudogene TRBV3-2) to TRBJ2-1; no reliable D call. The CDR3 spans 11 residues. V was trimmed by 8 bases and J by 4 bases, leaving 6 bases between them. Germline assignment: CDR1 LGHDT and CDR2 YNNKEL (reference sequence). The chain's CDR3 is CASGVYNEQFF. The CDR3 nucleotides read TGTGCCAGCGGGGTATACAATGAGCAGTTCTTC.

The chain employs TRBV5-1 and TRBJ1-4; 7 bases align to TRBD1. V gave up 0 bases and J gave up 3 bases; unmatched junction bases: 5. Germline values: CDR1 SGHRS, CDR2 YFSETQ. This CDR3 region has 16 residues. This chain's CDR3 is CASSLVLGTANEKLFF. CDR3 sequence (DNA): TGCGCCAGCAGCTTGGTTTTAGGGACAGCTAATGAAAAACTGTTTTTT.

This clone was detected only once. A read error may account for a junction end that differs from germline. The chain recombines TRBV19 with TRBJ2-4; the D gene could be TRBD1 or TRBD2 (5 bases each). Germline CDR1 reads LNHDA; CDR2 reads SQIVND (reference sequence). The CDR3 contains 17 residues. The CDR3 DNA sequence: TGTGCCAGTAGTACCCCCTTAGGAGGCAGGGCCACAAACATTCAGTACTTC. Translating it yields CASSTPLGGRATNIQYF.